Each of the 16 T cell receptor beta chains below was sequenced from the same sample in a study of CD8+CD57+ T cells in acquired aplastic anemia. TCR beta VDJ combinations and CDR3 sequences were profiled from genomic DNA. MiXCR, applied by TCRdb to the reads, yields one record per CDR3 protein. The repertoire holds more than 150,000 distinct CDR3 sequences, with approximately 48% as singletons. For sequencing, patients were chosen who had shown expansion of CD8+CD57+ cells by flow cytometry. The sequenced material came from sorted CD4+, CD8+, or CD8+CD57+ T cells (not recorded which) from PBMCs. The receptors stem from a human donor with aplastic anemia.

A remark on this clonotype: Just one base apart from a much larger clone, this may be a read error. This chain uses TRBV10-3 with TRBJ2-7, with 7 bases identical to TRBD2. The CDR3 length is 15 residues. The germline V gene has CDR1 ENHRY and CDR2 SYGVKD. The J segment lost 0 bases and the V segment lost 11 bases, leaving 13 bases of the junction unmatched. CDR3 sequence: CAALPVRGSSYEQYF. CDR3 sequence (DNA): TGTGCCGCCCTCCCAGTGCGGGGGAGCTCCTACGAGCAGTACTTC.

The J gene is TRBJ1-5, the V gene TRBV5-5, with D hard to call. Germline assignment: CDR1 SGHKS and CDR2 YYEKEE (reference sequence). Trimming left V 0 bases short and J 3 bases short, with 7 bases between. The CDR3 totals 14 residues. This CDR3 reads CASSLGPSNQPQHF. The CDR3, as DNA: TGTGCCAGCAGCTTGGGACCCTCCAATCAGCCCCAGCATTTT.

The V call is TRBV29-1, the J call TRBJ2-2; 7 nucleotides line up with TRBD1. Germline CDR1 reads SQVTM; CDR2 reads ANQGSEA. The CDR3 totals 16 residues. Trimming at V came to 2 bases and at J to 0 bases, leaving 6 bases not matched to a gene. In DNA form, the CDR3 reads TGCAGCGTTGAACTCACAGGGGAATCGAACACCGGGGAGCTGTTTTTT. It codes for CSVELTGESNTGELFF.

This clonotype was picked up a small number of times. No conserved phenylalanine or tryptophan ends this CDR3, so it is likely a read error. The V gene is TRBV14, the J gene TRBJ1-1, with TRBD1 identical over 8 bases. Germline V CDR1 and CDR2: SGHDN, FVKESK. The J segment lost 6 bases and the V segment lost 1 base, leaving 7 bases of the junction unmatched. The CDR3 runs 15 residues. Here the CDR3 reads CASSQALTGAAEAFL. The CDR3 DNA reads TGTGCCAGCAGCCAAGCGTTGACAGGGGCGGCTGAAGCTTTCCTT.

The chain joins TRBV29-1 to TRBJ2-7; 11 bases agree with TRBD2. The CDR3 covers 13 residues. The junction had 6 bases not matched to a gene; V was cut back by 4 bases and J by 7 bases. Germline CDR1 is SQVTM and CDR2 is ANQGSEA. DNA of the CDR3: TGCAGCGTTGTAGGGCTAGCGGGAGGTGAGCAGTACTTC. Amino acid sequence: CSVVGLAGGEQYF.

This clonotype showed up many times. The V call is TRBV20-1, the J call TRBJ2-7; D uncertain. This CDR3 has 14 residues. V dropped 5 bases and J dropped 2 bases, with 16 bases sitting between them. Germline V gene sequence: CDR1 DFQATT, CDR2 SNEGSKA (reference sequence). CDR3 DNA sequence: TGCAGTGCTCCCCACTCGGCCGTAGCCTACGAGCAGTACTTC. This encodes CSAPHSAVAYEQYF.

The genes are TRBV11-2 and TRBJ2-1; D gene uncertain. V dropped 5 bases and J dropped 9 bases, with 23 bases sitting between them. This CDR3 comprises 16 residues. The germline V gene has CDR1 SGHAT and CDR2 FQNNGV. This CDR3 reads CASSPDRTTRSGEQFF. DNA of the CDR3: TGTGCCAGCAGCCCCGATCGAACTACCAGGTCCGGTGAGCAGTTCTTC.

The J gene is TRBJ2-3, the V gene TRBV29-1; 7 nucleotides agree with TRBD1. After removal of 5 bases from V and 2 bases from J, the junction contained 19 bases not matched to a gene. The CDR3 is 18 residues long. Germline V CDR1 and CDR2: SQVTM, ANQGSEA. The CDR3: CSVYATAEDRKNTDTQYF. The CDR3 nucleotides read TGCAGCGTTTACGCGACAGCCGAGGACAGGAAGAACACAGATACGCAGTATTTT.

This clonotype was observed at least ten times. CDR3 coding DNA: TGCGCCAGCAGCCAGCGGGGGGCCAAAAACATTCAGTACTTC. Encoded protein: CASSQRGAKNIQYF. The V gene is TRBV4-1, the J gene TRBJ2-4; 7 bases line up with TRBD2. The CDR3 is made up of 14 amino acids. Trimming removed 3 bases from V and 1 base from J; junction bases left unmatched: 0. In germline, CDR1 is MGHRA, CDR2 YSYEKL.

The rearrangement links TRBV15 to TRBJ2-5, with a possible D match to TRBD2 (6 bases). CDR3 length equals 13 residues. Trimming shortened V by 5 bases and J by 3 bases, and 10 bases separated the two germline ends. CDR1 LNHNV and CDR2 YYDKDF come from the germline V gene (reference sequence). The CDR3 DNA reads as TGTGCCACCAGCGGCCGGGGGAAAGAGACCCAGTACTTC. This gives the protein CATSGRGKETQYF.

The chain's CDR3 is CSVGDSQYGYTF. CDR3 bases: TGCAGCGTGGGGGACAGCCAGTATGGCTACACCTTC. The J gene is TRBJ1-2, the V gene TRBV29-1; TRBD1 matches 7 bases. The CDR3 length is 12 residues. Per germline, CDR1 SQVTM and CDR2 ANQGSEA. V trimming: 6 bases; J trimming: 5 bases; junction bases outside the gene matches: 6.

CDR3 in DNA: TGTGCCAGCAGTTTATCAGGGGAAGAGACCCAGTACTTC. Translation gives CASSLSGEETQYF. The chain employs TRBV28 and TRBJ2-5, with D perhaps TRBD1 (6 bases). The CDR3 is made up of 13 amino acids. The germline CDR1 and CDR2 sequences are MDHEN and SYDVKM. Trimming cost V 1 base and J 3 bases, with 6 bases left between them.

This clonotype was picked up a small number of times. The genes are TRBV24-1 and TRBJ1-5, with D unresolved. Trimming took off 6 bases at V and 0 bases at J, with 8 bases between the two ends. The CDR3 totals 14 residues. Germline V CDR1 and CDR2: KGHDR, SFDVKD. The CDR3 region is CATSRADSNQPQHF. The CDR3 coding sequence is TGTGCCACCAGTCGCGCAGATAGCAATCAGCCCCAGCATTTT.

This clonotype was picked up a small number of times. CDR3 in DNA: TGTGCCAGCCCCCGGGCCCGCAGGGTCATCCACGAGCAGTACTTC. Residues: CASPRARRVIHEQYF. The chain employs TRBV2 and TRBJ2-7; D may be TRBD1 (5 bases). Germline V gene lookup returns CDR1 SNHLY and CDR2 FYNNEI. V was shortened by 8 bases and J by 5 bases, with 22 bases between the two germline ends. The CDR3 totals 15 residues.

This clonotype was recorded a few times. The chain carries TRBV3-1 and TRBJ2-3; D might be TRBD2 (6 bases). The CDR3 runs 14 residues. Germline V gives CDR1 LGHDT, CDR2 YNNKEL (reference sequence). Trimming removed 0 bases at V and 12 bases at J, with 16 bases between. The CDR3 spells CASSQDLAGRPQYF. The CDR3 nucleotides are TGTGCCAGCAGCCAAGATCTTGCGGGACGGCCTCAGTATTTT.

V usage is TRBV12-3 or TRBV12-4 and J usage is TRBJ2-2; no clear D. The V end lost 5 bases, the J end lost 5 bases, and 6 bases lay between the germline ends. The CDR3 is 12 residues long. The CDR3 coding sequence is TGTGCCAGCAGTCCGTCTACCGGGGAGCTGTTTTTT. Protein sequence: CASSPSTGELFF.